This T cell receptor (beta chain) was identified during a study of T cells after yellow fever vaccination. Findings and limits, study-wide: Booster sampling recovered most clones from primary vaccination (around 97% CD4, just over 85% CD8).

This clonotype was seen a few times. Its antigen remains unidentified. V was trimmed by 5 bases and J by 5 bases, leaving 21 bases between them. The CDR3 totals 16 residues. From germline, CDR1 is SGHTA and CDR2 FQGNSA. TCRdb re-called the 5' RACE reads through MiXCR, storing one row per CDR3 protein. Of almost 600,000 distinct CDR3 sequences listed, 13% are singletons. The sequencing used PBMCs, collected on the day of the yellow fever booster vaccination. The rearrangement joins TRBV7-2 to TRBJ2-5; possibly TRBD2 for D (7 bases). This receptor was taken from a man aged 25-45 years who received the YFV17D yellow fever vaccine. Here the CDR3 DNA reads TGTGCCAGCAGCCCGGTGGGGGGGGGCGTGGTTGAGACCCAGTACTTC. The encoded protein is CASSPVGGGVVETQYF.